This section outlines one TCR beta chain sequence together with its context. Its antigen is unidentified. This sample stems from a study of OX40 agonist ivuxolimab in advanced cancers. Across the whole study: Of mixed ages from about 20 to 80 and averaging about 65 years, the group was about 86% male.

The table came from immunoSEQ multiplex PCR; TCRdb's copy has only in-frame clones and leaves some out. The table shows roughly 56,000 clones, with over 80% occurring only once. Points from the study as a whole: Also showing low normalized T-cell clonal expansion were some of the nonresponders.

V gave up 0 bases and J gave up 3 bases, with 11 bases separating them. CDR1 and CDR2 (germline): SGHNT, YYREEE (reference sequence). The CDR3 sequence is 15 residues long. This sequence originates from an adult with an advanced solid tumor such as melanoma, head and neck, liver or kidney cancer. The J gene is TRBJ2-3, the V gene TRBV5-4, with TRBD1 as a possible D gene (6 bases). The source material was CD4+ or CD8+ T cells sorted from blood, sampled in a trial of the OX40 agonist ivuxolimab. The CDR3 DNA reads TGTGCCAGCAGCTTGGATCAGGGGTTTACAGATACGCAGTATTTT. It yields the protein CASSLDQGFTDTQYF.